The next 20 T cell receptor beta chains were all read from a single sample in a study of cytomegalovirus exposure and HLA in healthy donors. Primers: 60 Vbeta forward and 13 Jbeta reverse. The table came from immunoSEQ multiplex PCR; TCRdb's copy has only in-frame clones and leaves some out. The profile shows 170,000 or so clones, around 80% of them singletons. Sequencing was done on a sample of PBMCs. The receptors come from a man aged 40-49 years in good health and CMV-seronegative.

This chain connects TRBV14 to TRBJ1-1; D possibly corresponds to TRBD1 (5 bases). The CDR3 has 14 amino acids. Per the germline V gene, CDR1 is SGHDN and CDR2 is FVKESK. V was shortened by 3 bases and J by 4 bases, with 12 bases between the two germline ends. The CDR3 is CASSHDLQGTEAFF. The CDR3 nucleotides are TGTGCCAGCAGCCATGATTTGCAGGGCACTGAAGCTTTCTTT.

The gene calls are TRBV6-1 and TRBJ1-4, with 12 bases that match TRBD1. The CDR3 loop spans 16 amino acids. Unmatched junction bases numbered 3, after V lost 4 bases and J lost 3 bases. Germline CDR1 is MNHNS and CDR2 is SASEGT. In DNA, the CDR3 is TGTGCCAGCAGTGGGGACAGGGGGCAAGCTAATGAAAAACTGTTTTTT. It encodes CASSGDRGQANEKLFF.

The genes are TRBV6-5 and TRBJ2-7; the D gene is possibly TRBD1 (6 bases). The CDR3 extends over 13 amino acids. Trimming pared 4 bases from V and 6 bases from J, leaving 13 bases between. Germline V gene lookup returns CDR1 MNHEY and CDR2 SVGAGI. CDR3 protein: CASSLQGPLEQYF. For the CDR3, the DNA is TGTGCCAGCAGTTTACAGGGACCCCTCGAGCAGTACTTC.

This sequence joins TRBV27 and TRBJ2-2, with D unresolved. Germline V gene data show CDR1 as MNHEY and CDR2 as SMNVEV (reference sequence). The V gene lost 5 bases and the J gene lost 5 bases, with 21 bases spanning the gap. The CDR3 length is 17 residues. For the CDR3, the DNA is TGTGCCAGCAGTCTCCGACTCGTTACCCGGCGGACCGGGGAGCTGTTTTTT. It is translated as CASSLRLVTRRTGELFF.

This clone has more than one count but fewer than ten. The V gene is TRBV5-1, the J gene TRBJ2-5, with 8 bases aligning to TRBD1. The CDR3 contains 14 residues. Trimming cost V 3 bases and J 3 bases; bases outside gene matches: 4. The germline gives CDR1 SGHRS, CDR2 YFSETQ. The CDR3 DNA sequence: TGCGCCAGCAGCTGGGGACAGGACGAAGAGACCCAGTACTTC. Translated, it gives CASSWGQDEETQYF.

The chain couples TRBV5-1 to TRBJ1-6; D possibly corresponds to TRBD1 (6 bases). CDR1 SGHRS and CDR2 YFSETQ come from the germline V gene. V lost 0 bases, J lost 7 bases, and 8 bases lay in between. The CDR3 spans 14 residues. The CDR3 coding sequence is TGCGCCAGCAGCTTGGGCAGGGGCAATTCACCCCTCCACTTT. Encoded protein: CASSLGRGNSPLHF. The entire variable domain, with the rest obtained from reference TRBV5-1 and TRBJ1-6, is as follows: KAGVTQTPRYLIKTRGQQVTLSCSPISGHRSVSWYQQTPGQGLQFLFEYFSETQRNKGNFPGRFSGRQFSNSRSEMNVSTLELGDSALYLCASSLGRGNSPLHFGNGTRLTVT.

Comments on this clone: Other DNA sequences in the same sample also yield this CDR3. The CDR3 is CASRDSNYGYTF. The CDR3 DNA follows: TGTGCCAGCCGAGACAGTAACTATGGCTACACCTTC. This chain links TRBV6-5 with TRBJ1-2; D possibly corresponds to TRBD1 (5 bases). The CDR3 runs 12 residues. Trimming took off 8 bases at V and 1 base at J, with 8 bases between the two ends. Per the germline V gene, CDR1 is MNHEY and CDR2 is SVGAGI.

The V gene is TRBV6-1, the J gene TRBJ1-1; a possible D gene is TRBD1 (6 bases). The CDR3 loop spans 15 amino acids. With 1 base removed from V and 0 bases from J, the gap between germline ends came to 9 bases. CDR1 and CDR2 from the germline V gene are MNHNS and SASEGT. CDR3 coding DNA: TGTGCCAGCAGTGAAGGGACAGTCATGAACACTGAAGCTTTCTTT. Its translation: CASSEGTVMNTEAFF.

This clone was observed a single time. This chain links TRBV27 with TRBJ2-1, with D perhaps TRBD2 (5 bases). Germline loops: CDR1 MNHEY, CDR2 SMNVEV (reference sequence). V was shortened by 5 bases and J by 5 bases, with 13 bases between the two germline ends. CDR3 size: 14 residues. CDR3 in DNA: TGTGCCAGCAGTCTGTCGCGGGTGGACAATGAGCAGTTCTTC. Protein sequence: CASSLSRVDNEQFF.

This chain links TRBV11-2 with TRBJ2-1; 13 nucleotides align to TRBD2. The germline V gene has CDR1 SGHAT and CDR2 FQNNGV. CDR3 length: 16 amino acids. V was clipped by 4 bases and J by 4 bases; unmatched bases: 4. This CDR3 is CASSSRTSGRYNEQFF. For the CDR3, the DNA is TGTGCCAGCAGCTCCCGGACTAGCGGGAGATACAATGAGCAGTTCTTC.

The chain carries TRBV5-4 and TRBJ2-1; 9 bases align to TRBD1. The germline gives CDR1 SGHNT, CDR2 YYREEE (reference sequence). The CDR3 spans 15 residues. The trim removed 3 bases at V and 1 base at J, leaving 2 bases unmatched. The CDR3 DNA is TGTGCCAGCAGCTCTGGGACAGGGTCCTACAATGAGCAGTTCTTC. Translating it yields CASSSGTGSYNEQFF. The whole variable domain, remainder taken from reference TRBV5-4 and TRBJ2-1, is ETGVTQSPTHLIKTRGQQVTLRCSSQSGHNTVSWYQQALGQGPQFIFQYYREEENGRGNFPPRFSGLQFPNYSSELNVNALELDDSALYLCASSSGTGSYNEQFFGPGTRLTVL.

Here the CDR3 DNA reads TGTGCCAGCAGCTTTTGGGTAGCCCCAGATACGCAGTATTTT. It specifies CASSFWVAPDTQYF. The chain couples TRBV5-6 to TRBJ2-3; D gene unclear. Germline V gene lookup returns CDR1 SGHDT and CDR2 YYEEEE. This CDR3 region has 14 residues. Trimming took off 2 bases at V and 4 bases at J, with 11 bases between the two ends.

V usage is TRBV7-2 and J usage is TRBJ2-3, with 10 bases identical to TRBD2. CDR3 size: 14 residues. The germline CDR1 and CDR2 sequences are SGHTA and FQGNSA. V trimming: 4 bases; J trimming: 6 bases; junction bases outside the gene matches: 4. CDR3 sequence: CASSSSGGQDTQYF. Here the CDR3 DNA reads TGTGCCAGCAGCTCTAGCGGGGGTCAGGATACGCAGTATTTT. The whole variable domain, remainder taken from reference TRBV7-2 and TRBJ2-3, is GAGVSQSPSNKVTEKGKDVELRCDPISGHTALYWYRQSLGQGLEFLIYFQGNSAPDKSGLPSDRFSAERTGGSVSTLTIQRTQQEDSAVYLCASSSSGGQDTQYFGPGTRLTVL.

CDR3 sequence (DNA): TGCGCCAGCAGGTGGGGGGGAGGCACAGATACGCAGTATTTT. It is translated as CASRWGGGTDTQYF. This chain links TRBV5-1 with TRBJ2-3, with 7 positions matching TRBD2. V lost 5 bases and J lost 1; bases outside the gene matches: 4. In germline, CDR1 is SGHRS, CDR2 YFSETQ. The CDR3 is 14 residues long.

The rearrangement links TRBV11-3 to TRBJ2-1; 8 nucleotides match TRBD2. Trimming cost V 4 bases and J 4 bases; bases outside gene matches: 9. Germline V gene lookup returns CDR1 SGHNT and CDR2 YENEEA. The CDR3 is made up of 16 amino acids. CDR3 bases: TGTGCCAGCAGCTCTGCCAGCGGGAGCGGTTACAATGAGCAGTTCTTC. Encoded protein: CASSSASGSGYNEQFF.

This clone showed up just once. J is TRBJ2-3 and V is TRBV6-1; 9 nucleotides align to TRBD1. The CDR3 runs 15 residues. Per the germline V gene, CDR1 is MNHNS and CDR2 is SASEGT. The junction had 9 bases not matched to a gene; V was cut back by 7 bases and J by 4 bases. DNA for the CDR3: TGTGCCAGCACCGGGGACAGGGAGATCGCAGATACGCAGTATTTT. It codes for CASTGDREIADTQYF.

The chain carries TRBV5-1 and TRBJ2-7; TRBD1 is a possible D gene (6 bases). In germline, CDR1 is SGHRS, CDR2 YFSETQ. V was shortened by 4 bases and J by 3 bases, with 17 bases between the two germline ends. The CDR3 extends over 15 amino acids. In DNA form, the CDR3 reads TGCGCCAGCAGCCGGCTGGAACAGGGAAGCTACGAGCAGTACTTC. This sequence encodes CASSRLEQGSYEQYF.

V gene TRBV4-3 combines with J gene TRBJ2-7; D is uncertain. This CDR3 spans 15 amino acids. Per the germline V gene, CDR1 is LGHNA and CDR2 is YSLEER. Trimming took off 0 bases at V and 2 bases at J, with 11 bases between the two ends. The CDR3 DNA reads as TGCGCCAGCAGCCAAGATTGGAGCCAGACCTACGAGCAGTACTTC. Encoded protein: CASSQDWSQTYEQYF.

In its sample, this clone was seen a few times. J is TRBJ1-1 and V is TRBV7-2; possibly TRBD1 for D (5 bases). The CDR3 runs to 15 residues. Germline V gene sequence: CDR1 SGHTA, CDR2 FQGNSA. The V end lost 2 bases, the J end lost 1 base, and 11 bases lay between the germline ends. DNA of the CDR3: TGTGCCAGCAGCTTATCTCCAGGGCGGAACACTGAAGCTTTCTTT. This gives the protein CASSLSPGRNTEAFF.

The chain couples TRBV19 to TRBJ2-7; D is possibly TRBD2 (6 bases). The CDR3 length is 15 residues. The V gene lost 5 bases and the J gene lost 1 base, with 15 bases spanning the gap. The germline V gene encodes CDR1 LNHDA and CDR2 SQIVND (reference sequence). The CDR3 region has the DNA TGTGCCAGTAGTGACGGGATGGCGGGATCCTACGAGCAGTACTTC. Translated, it gives CASSDGMAGSYEQYF. Filled out from reference TRBV19 and TRBJ2-7, the complete variable domain reads DGGITQSPKYLFRKEGQNVTLSCEQNLNHDAMYWYRQDPGQGLRLIYYSQIVNDFQKGDIAEGYSVSREKKESFPLTVTSAQKNPTAFYLCASSDGMAGSYEQYFGPGTRLTVT.